The clone carrying this TCR beta chain came up a few times. Its antigen is unknown. MiXCR, run by TCRdb on the 5' RACE reads, gives a single entry per CDR3 protein. This table holds 220,000 or so distinct CDR3 sequences, approximately 7% found once. These data originate in a study of identical twins. Findings of the study overall: In zero-insertion analyses, partial confounding could arise from invariant MAIT and iNKT cells.

This sample was shared with a second study, whose subject was yellow fever vaccine responses in identical twins.

This clonotype was sampled from a woman between 18 and 29 years old in good health. Sequenced: memory (CD45RO+) T cells sorted from blood.

The CDR3 spells CASSQAPGEFYEQYF. Here the CDR3 DNA reads TGTGCCAGCAGCCAAGCCCCCGGGGAGTTCTACGAGCAGTACTTC. The V call is TRBV4-2, the J call TRBJ2-7, with D possibly matching TRBD2 (5 bases). The ends were cut back, 1 base at V and 3 bases at J, with 13 bases in the middle. CDR1 and CDR2 from the germline V gene are LGHNA and YNFKEQ. This CDR3 contains 15 residues.